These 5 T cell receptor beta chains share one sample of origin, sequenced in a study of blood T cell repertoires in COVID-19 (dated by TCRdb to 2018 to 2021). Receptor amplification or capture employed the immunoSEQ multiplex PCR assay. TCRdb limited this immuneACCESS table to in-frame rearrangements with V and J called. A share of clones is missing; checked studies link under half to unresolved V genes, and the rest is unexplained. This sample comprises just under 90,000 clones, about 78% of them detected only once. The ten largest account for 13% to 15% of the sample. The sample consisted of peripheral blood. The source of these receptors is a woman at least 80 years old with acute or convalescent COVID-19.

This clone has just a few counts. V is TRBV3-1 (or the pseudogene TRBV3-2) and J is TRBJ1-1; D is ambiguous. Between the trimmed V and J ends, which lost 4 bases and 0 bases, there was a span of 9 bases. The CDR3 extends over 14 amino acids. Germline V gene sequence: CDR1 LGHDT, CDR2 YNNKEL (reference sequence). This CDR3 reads CASSLLGLNTEAFF. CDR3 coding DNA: TGTGCCAGCAGCCTCCTAGGCCTGAACACTGAAGCTTTCTTT.

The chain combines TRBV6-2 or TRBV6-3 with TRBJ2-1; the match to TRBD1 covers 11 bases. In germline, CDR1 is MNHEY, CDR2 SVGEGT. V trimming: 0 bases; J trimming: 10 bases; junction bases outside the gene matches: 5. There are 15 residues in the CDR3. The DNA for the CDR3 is TGTGCCAGCAGTTACTCGGGGACAGGGGGTCGGGAGCAGTTCTTC. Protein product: CASSYSGTGGREQFF.

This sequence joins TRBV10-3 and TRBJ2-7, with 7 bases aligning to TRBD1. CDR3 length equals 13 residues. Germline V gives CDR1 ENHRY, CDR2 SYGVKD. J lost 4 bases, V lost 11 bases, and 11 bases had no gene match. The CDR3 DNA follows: TGTGCCTCACGGGACAGTGAAGATTACGAGCAGTACTTC. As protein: CASRDSEDYEQYF.

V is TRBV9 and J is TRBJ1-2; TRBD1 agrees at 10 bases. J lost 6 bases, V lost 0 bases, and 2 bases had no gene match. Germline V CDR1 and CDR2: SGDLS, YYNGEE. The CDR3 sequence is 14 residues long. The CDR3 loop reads CASSVVGQGDGYTF. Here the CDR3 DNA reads TGTGCCAGCAGCGTAGTAGGACAGGGGGATGGCTACACCTTC.

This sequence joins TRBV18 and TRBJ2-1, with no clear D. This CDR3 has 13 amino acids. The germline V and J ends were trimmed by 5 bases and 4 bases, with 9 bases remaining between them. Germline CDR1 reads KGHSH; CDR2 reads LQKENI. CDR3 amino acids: CASSINSYNEQFF. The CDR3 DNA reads TGTGCCAGCTCAATAAACAGTTACAATGAGCAGTTCTTC.